This T cell receptor beta chain appears in the sequencing data of a study of CD8+ T cells in alopecia areata (dated 2018 in TCRdb). Looking at the study overall: Treated patients were enrolled in an open-label pilot trial of oral tofacitinib, 5 to 10 mg twice daily, for moderate-to-severe alopecia areata. Patients stayed on tofacitinib for 6 to 18 months and then had 6 months of follow-up off drug so that delayed response and recurrence could be assessed. The SALT score, which quantifies the percentage of affected scalp surface area, was used to measure disease severity in treated patients. To study T cell clonal expansion in alopecia areata, the researchers applied high-throughput TCRbeta sequencing to both the C3H/HeJ mouse model and human patients. On the human side, TCRbeta sequencing was run on scalp tissue and on sorted CD4+ and CD8+ peripheral blood T cells from healthy controls and from alopecia areata patients with either patchy or totalis/universalis disease. Biopsies were taken from tofacitinib-treated patients at baseline and again at 4 and 24 weeks into treatment, and several of those patients also had a later scalp biopsy. Scalp clonality was compared across normal scalp (n=4), patchy alopecia areata scalp (n=8), and alopecia totalis/universalis scalp (n=8). The RNA source kit depended on sample type: the PAXgene miRNA kit for fixed scalp, the miRNeasy kit for PBMCs, and the RNeasy kit for mouse skin. Amplification of TCRbeta CDR3 regions was done by immunoSEQ multiplex PCR using 35 Vbeta forward primers and 13 Jbeta reverse primers. What the authors observed across the whole study: Because the treated cohort was small and had only one nonresponder, larger studies are needed to examine links between baseline CD8+ expansion and response. Higher clonality and more expanded CD8+ clones were observed in lesional scalp than in normal scalp, particularly in alopecia totalis/universalis, a finding suggestive of antigenic drive. During tofacitinib treatment, many expanded lesional clones stuck around in both scalp and blood, and this persistence may partly explain why relapse happens after treatment is stopped. Tofacitinib significantly lowered scalp clonality and the number of expanded CD8+ clones among the top 100 scalp clones. Unlike mouse skin, which is dominated by gammadelta T cells, normal human skin has resident alphabeta T cells that are also sequenced, and this complicates analysis of the scalp TCR repertoire. Shared TCR sequences between patients were less evident than in mice, which may be partly attributable to HLA diversity in the patient population.

The library was prepared using the immunoSEQ multiplex PCR assay. RNA was extracted from all samples and reverse transcribed into cDNA, which served as template for TCR sequencing. SuperScript III was used to make first-strand cDNA, primed with a 2:1 mix of oligo-dT and random hexamers. A synthetic immune receptor repertoire was used to gauge amplification bias, and whatever bias remained was removed computationally. For the original study's pipeline: Raw reads were preprocessed to remove errors, and CDR3 was defined according to IMGT conventions as the region from the conserved cysteine to phenylalanine. To get clonality, Shannon entropy was normalized by log2 of the number of productive unique TCRs and the result was subtracted from 1. Scalp TCRbeta sequences were cross-referenced with sorted blood CD4 and CD8 repertoires so that the CD4 or CD8 identity of scalp clones could be inferred. Entries here come from immuneACCESS through TCRdb and include only in-frame sequences with V and J called. Some clones fail to appear in such tables; in the studies checked, an unresolved V gene covers under half of the shortfall, and the cause of the remainder is unknown. V, J and clone size are those of that table, while D and trimming were read from the DNA. The sample contains about 130,000 clones, 54% of them found a single time. Jointly, the top ten make up 15% of the sample.

CDR1 and CDR2 were assigned from the germline V gene (reference sequence) as PRHDT and FYEKMQ. Spanning cysteine to phenylalanine, the CDR3 consists of 11 amino acids. This entry keeps only the CDR3 DNA: 33 bases, framed from base 1. The V and J ends are trimmed by 6 bases and 9 bases, leaving 11 bases between them. Sample time point, as interpreted from the label and publication: 4 weeks on oral tofacitinib. This sample's treatment or condition label indicates: oral pan-JAK inhibitor, 5-10 mg twice daily. Lesional scalp punch biopsies and peripheral blood were obtained from alopecia areata patients. PBMCs were isolated by density centrifugation and stained for CD3, CD4 and CD8, and CD4+ and CD8+ T cells were sorted on a FACSAria. There are a few counts of this clone. Which antigen it targets is not known. No much larger clone is present one base from it, and per-base qualities are unavailable.

The sequence is built from TRBV13 and TRBJ2-5; TRBD2 is possibly the D segment (6 matching bases). This sequence originates from a human donor with alopecia areata. The material sequenced was CD8+ T cells sorted from blood, taken at week 4, from a patient treated with tofacitinib. The DNA reads as follows: TGTGCCAGCAGAAACGGGGAGGCCCAGTACTTC. This is translated as CASRNGEAQYF.